Listed below are T cell receptor beta chains from one sample, sequenced in a study of shared clonotypes between healthy human individuals. Sequencing was performed with immunoSEQ multiplex PCR; in TCRdb, only in-frame clones are kept and a portion is missing. The sample has 1 million to 1.3 million clones, about 80% seen once. The source material was memory CD4+ T cells from PBMCs. All receptors derive from a man aged 18 to 30 in good health. Some clones in this sample may be carry-over from other donors' samples. The conserved cysteine and the conserved F or W are not part of the CDR3 here. Expanded clones get a size class; other rows say once, few or many, or leave the size out.

J gene,V gene,clone size,CDR3 protein
TRBJ2-7,TRBV28,-,ASNRAGDQDEQY
TRBJ2-5,TRBV4-2,-,ASSRGLAGETQY
TRBJ1-1,TRBV5-1,-,ASSLGRGRDTEAF
TRBJ2-5,TRBV7-2,-,ASSLTMEKTQY
TRBJ2-1,TRBV19,-,AGGEGGNNEQF
TRBJ1-5,TRBV18,-,ASSPQGVNQPQH
TRBJ2-5,TRBV30,-,AWAPQETQY
TRBJ2-7,TRBV6-1,-,ASRWFGSEQY
TRBJ1-1,TRBV5-1,-,ASSLEGGGFTGNTEAF
TRBJ2-7,TRBV5-1,-,ASSLIRDSRGFYEQY
TRBJ2-7,TRBV6-6,-,ASSYGTGISSYEQY
TRBJ1-1,TRBV9,-,ASSRAGIEAF
TRBJ1-1,TRBV27,-,ASSLGRGTEAF
TRBJ2-5,TRBV5-1,-,ASRVSGDSPATQY
TRBJ2-1,TRBV7-3,-,ASSETSGNYNEQF
TRBJ2-5,TRBV5-6,-,ASQWGEWRETQY
TRBJ2-2,TRBV15,-,ATSRDFGVTNTGELF
TRBJ1-2,TRBV28,-,ASSSHSGTGVDGYT
TRBJ1-2,TRBV30,-,AWSVRGTNINYGYT
TRBJ2-2,TRBV5-1,once,ASNPGLSDTGELF
TRBJ1-3,TRBV10-3,-,AISESTGGVVDTIY
TRBJ1-2,TRBV7-9,-,ASSLRPGQDNGYT
TRBJ2-2,TRBV19,-,ASKKGGNTGELF
TRBJ1-2,TRBV7-2,once,ASSADLNYGYT
TRBJ2-7,TRBV15,-,ATSRHRDSYEQY
TRBJ2-5,TRBV6-1,few,ASRWQETQY